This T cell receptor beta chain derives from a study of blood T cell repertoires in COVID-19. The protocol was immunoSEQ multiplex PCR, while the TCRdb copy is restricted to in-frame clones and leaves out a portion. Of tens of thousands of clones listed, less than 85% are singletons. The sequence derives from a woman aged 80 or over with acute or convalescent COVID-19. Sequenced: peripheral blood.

CDR3 sequence (DNA): TGTGCCAGCAGCCAAGTCGTGGCTAGTCGTCGCACCGGGGAGCTGTTTTTT. It encodes CASSQVVASRRTGELFF. The chain joins TRBV14 to TRBJ2-2; the D is unclear. V was shortened by 1 base and J by 4 bases, with 16 bases between the two germline ends. The V gene's germline CDR1 is SGHDN and CDR2 FVKESK. This CDR3 region has 17 residues.